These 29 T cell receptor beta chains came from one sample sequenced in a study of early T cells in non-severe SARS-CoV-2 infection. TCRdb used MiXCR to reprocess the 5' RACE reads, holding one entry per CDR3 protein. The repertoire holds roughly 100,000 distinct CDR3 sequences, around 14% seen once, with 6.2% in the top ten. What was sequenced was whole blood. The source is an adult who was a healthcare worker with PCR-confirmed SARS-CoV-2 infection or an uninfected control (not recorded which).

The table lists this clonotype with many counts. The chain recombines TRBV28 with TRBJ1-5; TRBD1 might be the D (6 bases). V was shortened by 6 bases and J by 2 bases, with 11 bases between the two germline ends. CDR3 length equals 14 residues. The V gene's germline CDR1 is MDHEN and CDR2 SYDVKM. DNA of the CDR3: TGTGCCAGCAGAATCCCAGGGGGCAATCAGCCCCAGCATTTT. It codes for CASRIPGGNQPQHF.

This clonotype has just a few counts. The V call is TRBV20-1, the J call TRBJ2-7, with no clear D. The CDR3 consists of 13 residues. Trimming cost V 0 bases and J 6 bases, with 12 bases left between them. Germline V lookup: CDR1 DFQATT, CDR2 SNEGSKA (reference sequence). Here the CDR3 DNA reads TGCAGTGCTAGAGATCATCTCGCCCGCGAGCAGTACTTC. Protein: CSARDHLAREQYF.

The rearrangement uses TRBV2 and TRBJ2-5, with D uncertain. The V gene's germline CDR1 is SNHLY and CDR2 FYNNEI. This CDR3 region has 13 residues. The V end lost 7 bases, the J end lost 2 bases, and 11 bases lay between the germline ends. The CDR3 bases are TGTGCCAGCAAGTCTATCGCTCAAGAGACCCAGTACTTC. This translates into CASKSIAQETQYF.

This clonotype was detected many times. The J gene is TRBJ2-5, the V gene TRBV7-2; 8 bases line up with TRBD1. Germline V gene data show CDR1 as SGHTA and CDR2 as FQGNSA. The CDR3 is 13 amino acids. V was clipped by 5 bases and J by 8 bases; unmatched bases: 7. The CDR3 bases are TGTGCCAGCAGCCAACCGGGACAGGCAACCCAGTACTTC. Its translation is CASSQPGQATQYF.

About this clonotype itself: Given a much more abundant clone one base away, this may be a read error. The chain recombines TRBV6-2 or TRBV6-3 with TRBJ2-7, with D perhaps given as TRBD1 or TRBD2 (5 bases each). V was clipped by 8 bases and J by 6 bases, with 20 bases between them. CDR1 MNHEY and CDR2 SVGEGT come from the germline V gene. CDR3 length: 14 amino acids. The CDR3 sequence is CASAPGPDFSEQYF. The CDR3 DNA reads TGTGCCAGCGCACCGGGACCCGATTTTTCCGAGCAGTACTTC.

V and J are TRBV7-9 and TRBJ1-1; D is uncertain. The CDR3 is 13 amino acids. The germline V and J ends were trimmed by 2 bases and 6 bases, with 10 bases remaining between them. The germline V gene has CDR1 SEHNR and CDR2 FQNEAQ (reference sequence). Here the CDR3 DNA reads TGTGCCAGCAGCTTATCCCAGGACGCTGAAGCTTTCTTT. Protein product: CASSLSQDAEAFF.

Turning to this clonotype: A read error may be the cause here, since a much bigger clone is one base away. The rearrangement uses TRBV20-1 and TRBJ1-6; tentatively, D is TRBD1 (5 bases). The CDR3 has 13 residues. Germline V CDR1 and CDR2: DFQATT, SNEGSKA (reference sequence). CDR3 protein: CSARLSGNSPFHF. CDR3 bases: TGCAGTGCTAGATTATCAGGGAATTCACCCTTCCACTTT.

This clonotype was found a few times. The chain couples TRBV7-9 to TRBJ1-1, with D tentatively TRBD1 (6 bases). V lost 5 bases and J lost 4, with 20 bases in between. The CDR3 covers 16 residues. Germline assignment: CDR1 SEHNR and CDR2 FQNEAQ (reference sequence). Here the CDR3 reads CASSPRGSGGITEAFF. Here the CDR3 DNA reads TGTGCCAGCAGCCCCAGAGGATCGGGGGGCATCACTGAAGCTTTCTTT.

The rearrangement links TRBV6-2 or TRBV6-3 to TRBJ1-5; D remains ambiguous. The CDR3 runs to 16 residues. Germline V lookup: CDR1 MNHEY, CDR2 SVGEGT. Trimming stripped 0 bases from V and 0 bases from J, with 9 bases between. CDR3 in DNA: TGTGCCAGCAGTTACTCGGCAACCCTTAGCAATCAGCCCCAGCATTTT. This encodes CASSYSATLSNQPQHF.

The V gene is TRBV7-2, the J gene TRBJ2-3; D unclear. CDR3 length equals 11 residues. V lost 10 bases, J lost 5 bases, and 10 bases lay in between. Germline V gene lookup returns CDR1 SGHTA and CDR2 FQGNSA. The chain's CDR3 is CATGYGDTQYF. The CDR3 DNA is TGTGCCACCGGATACGGAGATACGCAGTATTTT.

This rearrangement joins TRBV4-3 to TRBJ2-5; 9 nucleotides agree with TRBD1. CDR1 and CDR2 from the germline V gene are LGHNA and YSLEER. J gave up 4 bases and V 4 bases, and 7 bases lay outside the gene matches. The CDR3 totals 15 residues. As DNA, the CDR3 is TGCGCCAGCAGCCGGGGGACAGGGAGGGCAGAGACCCAGTACTTC. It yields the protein CASSRGTGRAETQYF.

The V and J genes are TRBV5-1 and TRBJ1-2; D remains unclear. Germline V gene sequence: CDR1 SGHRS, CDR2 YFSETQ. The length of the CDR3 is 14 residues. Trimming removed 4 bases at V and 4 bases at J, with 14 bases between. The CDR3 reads CASSPGLRSYGYTF. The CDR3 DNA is TGCGCCAGCAGCCCGGGTCTTCGTTCCTATGGCTACACCTTC.

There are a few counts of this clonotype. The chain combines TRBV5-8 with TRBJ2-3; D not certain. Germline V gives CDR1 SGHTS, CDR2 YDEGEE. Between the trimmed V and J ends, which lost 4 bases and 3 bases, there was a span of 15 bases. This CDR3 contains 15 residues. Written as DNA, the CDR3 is TGTGCCAGCAGCGGTTTGGGCGATATAACAGATACGCAGTATTTT. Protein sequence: CASSGLGDITDTQYF.

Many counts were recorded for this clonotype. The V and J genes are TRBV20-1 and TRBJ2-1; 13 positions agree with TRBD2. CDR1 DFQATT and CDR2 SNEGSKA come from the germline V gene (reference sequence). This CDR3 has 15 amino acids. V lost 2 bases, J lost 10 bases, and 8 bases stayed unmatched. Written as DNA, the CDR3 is TGCAGTGCTAGATATGGACTAGCGGGAGCAGGGGAGCAGTTCTTC. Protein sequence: CSARYGLAGAGEQFF.

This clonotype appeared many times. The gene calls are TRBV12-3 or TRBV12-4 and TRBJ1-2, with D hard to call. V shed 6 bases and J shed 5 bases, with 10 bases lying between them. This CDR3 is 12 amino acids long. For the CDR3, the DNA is TGTGCCAGCAGCCCAGACGGGTATGGCTACACCTTC. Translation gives CASSPDGYGYTF.

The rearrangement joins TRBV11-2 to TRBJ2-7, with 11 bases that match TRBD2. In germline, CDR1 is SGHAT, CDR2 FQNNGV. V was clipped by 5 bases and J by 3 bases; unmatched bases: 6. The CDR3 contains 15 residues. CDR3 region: CASSRSGRAVYEQYF. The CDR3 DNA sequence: TGTGCCAGCAGCCGTAGCGGGAGGGCCGTCTACGAGCAGTACTTC.

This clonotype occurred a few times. DNA of the CDR3: TGTGCCAGCAGTTATATAAGGGGGCTGGAGGAAAAACTGTTTTTT. Amino acids: CASSYIRGLEEKLFF. The genes are TRBV6-6 and TRBJ1-4; 7 positions agree with TRBD1. Germline CDR1 MNHNY, CDR2 SVGAGI (reference sequence). J was trimmed by 8 bases and V by 3 bases; bases with no gene match: 9. The CDR3 loop spans 15 amino acids.

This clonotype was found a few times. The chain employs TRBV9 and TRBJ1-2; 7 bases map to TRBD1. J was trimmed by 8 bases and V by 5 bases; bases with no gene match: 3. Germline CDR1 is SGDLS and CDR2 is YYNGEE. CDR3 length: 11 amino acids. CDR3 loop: CASRDREGYTF. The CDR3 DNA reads TGTGCCAGCAGAGACAGGGAAGGCTACACCTTC.

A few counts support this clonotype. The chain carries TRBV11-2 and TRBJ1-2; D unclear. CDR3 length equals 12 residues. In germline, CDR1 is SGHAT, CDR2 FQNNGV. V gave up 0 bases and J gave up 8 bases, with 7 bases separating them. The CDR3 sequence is CASSLEGGGYTF. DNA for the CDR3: TGTGCCAGCAGCTTAGAGGGAGGCGGCTACACCTTC.

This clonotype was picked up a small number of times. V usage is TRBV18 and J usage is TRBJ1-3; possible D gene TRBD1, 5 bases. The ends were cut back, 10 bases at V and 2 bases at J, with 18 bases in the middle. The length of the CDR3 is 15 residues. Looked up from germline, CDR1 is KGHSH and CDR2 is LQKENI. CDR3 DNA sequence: TGTGCCACCACAGCGCAGGGAGCCCCTGGAAACACCATATATTTT. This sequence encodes CATTAQGAPGNTIYF. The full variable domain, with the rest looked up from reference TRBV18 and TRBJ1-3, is NAGVMQNPRHLVRRRGQEARLRCSPMKGHSHVYWYRQLPEEGLKFMVYLQKENIIDESGMPKERFSAEFPKEGPSILRIQQVVRGDSAAYFCATTAQGAPGNTIYFGEGSWLTVV.

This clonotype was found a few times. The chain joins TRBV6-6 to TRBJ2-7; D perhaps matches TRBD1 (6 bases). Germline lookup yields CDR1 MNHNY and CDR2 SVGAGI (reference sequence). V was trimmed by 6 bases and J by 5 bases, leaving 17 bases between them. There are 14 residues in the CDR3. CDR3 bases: TGTGCCAGCAGAAGCACAGGGTTACGGAACGAGCAGTACTTC. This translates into CASRSTGLRNEQYF.

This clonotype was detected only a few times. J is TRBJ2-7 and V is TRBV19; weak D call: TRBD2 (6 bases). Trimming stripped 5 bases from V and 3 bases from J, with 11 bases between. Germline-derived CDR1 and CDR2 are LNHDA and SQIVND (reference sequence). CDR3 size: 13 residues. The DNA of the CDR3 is TGTGCCAGTAGTCGGGAGAGGGGCTACGAGCAGTACTTC. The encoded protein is CASSRERGYEQYF.

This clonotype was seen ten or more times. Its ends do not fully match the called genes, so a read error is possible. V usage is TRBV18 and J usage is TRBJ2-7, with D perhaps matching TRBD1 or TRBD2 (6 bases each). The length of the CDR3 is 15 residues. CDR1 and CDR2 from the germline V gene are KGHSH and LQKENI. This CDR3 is CASSPPGAGAYEQYF. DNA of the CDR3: TGTGCCAGCTCCCCACCGGGGGCAGGGGCTTACGAGCAGTACTTC. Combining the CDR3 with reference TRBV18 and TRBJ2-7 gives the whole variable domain NAGVMQNPRHLVRRRGQEARLRCSPMKGHSHVYWYRQLPEEGLKFMVYLQKENIIDESGMPKERFSAEFPKEGPSILRIQQVVRGDSAAYFCASSPPGAGAYEQYFGPGTRLTVT.

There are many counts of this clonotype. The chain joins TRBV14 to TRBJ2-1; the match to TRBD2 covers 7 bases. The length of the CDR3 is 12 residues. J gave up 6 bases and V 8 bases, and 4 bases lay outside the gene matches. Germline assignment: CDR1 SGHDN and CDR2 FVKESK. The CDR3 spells CASGRAVNEQFF. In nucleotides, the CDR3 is TGTGCCAGCGGGAGGGCCGTCAATGAGCAGTTCTTC.

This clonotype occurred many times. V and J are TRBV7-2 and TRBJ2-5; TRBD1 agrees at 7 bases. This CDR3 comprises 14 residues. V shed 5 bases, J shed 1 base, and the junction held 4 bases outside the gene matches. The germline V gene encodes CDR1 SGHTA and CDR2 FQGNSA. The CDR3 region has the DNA TGTGCCAGCAGCAAGAACAGGGGCCAAGAGACCCAGTACTTC. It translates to CASSKNRGQETQYF.

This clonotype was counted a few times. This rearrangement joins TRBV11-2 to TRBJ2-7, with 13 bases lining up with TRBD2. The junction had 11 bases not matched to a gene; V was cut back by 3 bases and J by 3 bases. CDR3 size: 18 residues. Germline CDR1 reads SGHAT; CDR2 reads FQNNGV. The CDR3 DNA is TGTGCCAGCAGCTTCAGGACTAGCGGGAGTGGAACCCTCTACGAGCAGTACTTC. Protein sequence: CASSFRTSGSGTLYEQYF.

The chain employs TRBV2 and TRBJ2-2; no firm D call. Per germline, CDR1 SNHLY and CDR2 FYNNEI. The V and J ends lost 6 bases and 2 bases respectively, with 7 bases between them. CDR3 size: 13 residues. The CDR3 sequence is CASRPSNTGELFF. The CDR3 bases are TGTGCCAGCAGACCCAGCAACACCGGGGAGCTGTTTTTT.

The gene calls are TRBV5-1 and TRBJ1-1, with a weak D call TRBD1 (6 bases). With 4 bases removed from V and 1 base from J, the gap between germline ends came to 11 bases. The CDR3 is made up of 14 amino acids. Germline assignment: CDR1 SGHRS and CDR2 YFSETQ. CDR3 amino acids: CASSPQQGNTEAFF. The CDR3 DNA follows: TGCGCCAGCAGCCCCCAACAGGGGAACACTGAAGCTTTCTTT.

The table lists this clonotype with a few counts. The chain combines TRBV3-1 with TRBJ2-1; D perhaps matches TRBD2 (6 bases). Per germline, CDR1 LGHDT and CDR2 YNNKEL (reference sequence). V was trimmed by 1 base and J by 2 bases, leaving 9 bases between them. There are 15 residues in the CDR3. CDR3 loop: CASSQVASAYNEQFF. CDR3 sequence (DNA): TGTGCCAGCAGCCAAGTGGCTAGCGCCTACAATGAGCAGTTCTTC.